This T cell receptor (beta chain) was obtained from a study of T cells in Graves' hyperthyroidism and ophthalmopathy. Study-wide results and limits: In validation, the model predicted ophthalmopathy. These predictions came a median roughly 6 months before onset. Blood held most thyroid clonotypes expanded above 0.001 frequency.

This clonotype was found many times. The antigen remains unidentified. For the diagnoses, clinical symptoms, serum thyroxine and TRAb, thyroid ultrasound and orbital computed tomography were used. Blood was drawn at first hyperthyroidism diagnosis, before any ophthalmopathy symptoms. Germline V gene lookup returns CDR1 DFQATT and CDR2 SNEGSKA (reference sequence). This CDR3 has 12 amino acids. V was shortened by 3 bases and J by 0 bases, with 6 bases between the two germline ends. RNA transcripts were the template for amplifying TCR beta CDR3 regions. In the first-round RT-PCR of the TCR CDR3, the HTBI primer set was used. MiXCR was run by TCRdb on the multiplex PCR reads, yielding one entry per CDR3 protein. Seen here are about 770,000 distinct CDR3 sequences, over 15% observed once, and the top ten hold 16%.

The chain carries TRBV20-1 and TRBJ2-7; D unresolved. Material for sequencing was blood. The receptor's source is a woman aged 45-65 years with Graves' hyperthyroidism that later progressed to Graves' ophthalmopathy. The CDR3: CSASQRSYEQYF. CDR3 coding DNA: TGCAGTGCTAGTCAGCGCTCCTACGAGCAGTACTTC.